Sequencing of this TCR beta chain was carried out in a study of blood T cell repertoires in COVID-19. V was cut by 7 bases and J by 2 bases, with 11 bases left in between. Looked up from germline, CDR1 is SEHNR and CDR2 is FQNEAQ (reference sequence). The length of the CDR3 is 14 residues. In the original analysis: Using reference gene primer amplification, nucleated cell counts were estimated. Assay used: immunoSEQ multiplex PCR; TCRdb lists only in-frame clones, some missing. The V and J calls and the clone size are those of that table, but D and trimming were determined from the DNA. The sample carries roughly 330,000 clones, around 87% recorded once.

V is TRBV7-9 and J is TRBJ2-2, with D perhaps matching TRBD2 (5 bases). The sequencing sample was made of PBMCs or T cells enriched from blood (not recorded which). This TCR was sampled from a woman aged 25-40 years who had recovered from COVID-19. DNA of the CDR3: TGTGCCAGCACCCGACGGGGTAACACCGGGGAGCTGTTTTTT. Protein sequence: CASTRRGNTGELFF.